Each of the 26 T cell receptor beta chains below was sequenced from the same sample in a study of early T cells in non-severe SARS-CoV-2 infection. TCRdb reanalysed the 5' RACE reads using MiXCR and keeps one entry per CDR3 protein. The sample gives about 58,000 distinct CDR3 sequences, 9.5% to 15% of which show up once; 3% to 4.5% is in the top ten. The sample was whole blood. These receptors were obtained from an adult who was a healthcare worker with PCR-confirmed SARS-CoV-2 infection or an uninfected control (not recorded which).

There are a few counts of this clonotype. The genes are TRBV5-1 and TRBJ2-3, with D possibly TRBD1 on 6 matching bases. V was shortened by 5 bases and J by 1 base, with 11 bases between the two germline ends. The CDR3 extends over 14 amino acids. The germline CDR1 and CDR2 sequences are SGHRS and YFSETQ. The CDR3 region has the DNA TGCGCCAGCAGTGGGAACAGGGGCACAGATACGCAGTATTTT. Residues: CASSGNRGTDTQYF.

This clonotype was counted many times. CDR3 residues: CASSLSTQGPYGYTF. DNA for the CDR3: TGTGCCAGCAGCTTGAGTACCCAGGGGCCCTATGGCTACACCTTC. This sequence joins TRBV5-5 and TRBJ1-2, with D possibly matching TRBD1 (6 bases). The CDR3 length is 15 residues. Per germline, CDR1 SGHKS and CDR2 YYEKEE (reference sequence). Trimming stripped 1 base from V and 4 bases from J, with 14 bases between.

This chain links TRBV28 with TRBJ2-7; D remains ambiguous. The V and J ends lost 5 bases and 3 bases respectively, with 11 bases between them. This CDR3 has 13 residues. CDR1 is MDHEN, CDR2 SYDVKM, per germline. The CDR3 spells CASSTPSNYEQYF. CDR3 nucleotides: TGTGCCAGCAGTACCCCCTCGAACTACGAGCAGTACTTC. Based on the CDR3 plus reference TRBV28 and TRBJ2-7, the full variable domain is DVKVTQSSRYLVKRTGEKVFLECVQDMDHENMFWYRQDPGLGLRLIYFSYDVKMKEKGDIPEGYSVSREKKERFSLILESASTNQTSMYLCASSTPSNYEQYFGPGTRLTVT.

The genes are TRBV2 and TRBJ2-1; TRBD2 aligns across 8 bases. J lost 6 bases, V lost 4 bases, and 8 bases had no gene match. The CDR3 consists of 15 residues. Germline CDR1 is SNHLY and CDR2 is FYNNEI. CDR3 sequence reads: CASSAREVALNEQFF. CDR3 DNA: TGTGCCAGCAGTGCGCGGGAGGTCGCCCTCAATGAGCAGTTCTTC.

This clonotype was observed a few times. The chain joins TRBV18 to TRBJ1-5; tentatively, D is TRBD1 (6 bases). The length of the CDR3 is 14 residues. The germline V gene has CDR1 KGHSH and CDR2 LQKENI. V dropped 2 bases and J dropped 7 bases, with 12 bases sitting between them. The CDR3 spells CASSPIGGEQPQHF. Written as DNA, the CDR3 is TGTGCCAGCTCACCAATAGGGGGTGAACAGCCCCAGCATTTT.

The chain links TRBV20-1 to TRBJ2-1, with TRBD1 matching over 11 bases. V shed 6 bases, J shed 3 bases, and the junction held 4 bases outside the gene matches. Germline V gene sequence: CDR1 DFQATT, CDR2 SNEGSKA (reference sequence). The CDR3 sequence is 14 residues long. The CDR3 loop is CSAEGQGVYNEQFF. The CDR3, as DNA: TGCAGTGCCGAGGGACAGGGGGTCTACAATGAGCAGTTCTTC.

The V call is TRBV4-1, the J call TRBJ2-1, with 9 bases matching TRBD2. CDR3 length: 16 amino acids. After removal of 2 bases from V and 9 bases from J, the junction contained 11 bases not matched to a gene. CDR1 and CDR2 (germline): MGHRA, YSYEKL. CDR3 in amino acids: CASSQPGSGRRGEQFF. The DNA of the CDR3 is TGCGCCAGCAGCCAACCTGGAAGCGGGAGGAGGGGTGAGCAGTTCTTC.

The chain joins TRBV5-1 to TRBJ2-7, with D uncertain. This CDR3 comprises 13 residues. Germline lookup yields CDR1 SGHRS and CDR2 YFSETQ. Trimming removed 1 base from V and 6 bases from J, with 11 bases in between. The CDR3: CASSLKSDGEQYF. In DNA, the CDR3 is TGCGCCAGCAGCTTGAAGAGCGATGGCGAGCAGTACTTC.

A few counts support this clonotype. This chain connects TRBV20-1 to TRBJ2-4; D not resolved. With 0 bases removed from V and 10 bases from J, the gap between germline ends came to 19 bases. This CDR3 comprises 15 residues. Germline V gene data show CDR1 as DFQATT and CDR2 as SNEGSKA (reference sequence). The CDR3 here is CSARESGQPKGIQYF. The DNA of the CDR3 is TGCAGTGCTAGAGAATCCGGGCAGCCCAAAGGAATTCAGTACTTC.

The V call is TRBV28, the J call TRBJ1-2; D gene unclear. This CDR3 is built from 15 residues. CDR1 and CDR2 (germline): MDHEN, SYDVKM. With 5 bases removed from V and 3 bases from J, the gap between germline ends came to 16 bases. CDR3 sequence: CASSPISLPYYGYTF. The CDR3 region has the DNA TGTGCCAGCAGTCCCATCTCTCTGCCGTACTATGGCTACACCTTC.

This clonotype has just a few counts. The chain joins TRBV20-1 to TRBJ2-1; possible D gene TRBD1, 6 bases. This CDR3 comprises 14 residues. The V gene's germline CDR1 is DFQATT and CDR2 SNEGSKA (reference sequence). The germline V and J ends were trimmed by 1 base and 2 bases, with 9 bases remaining between them. CDR3 region: CSARVNRAYNEQFF. The CDR3 nucleotides read TGCAGTGCTAGAGTGAACAGGGCCTACAATGAGCAGTTCTTC.

V and J are TRBV7-9 and TRBJ2-2, with D unresolved. This CDR3 region has 14 residues. In germline, CDR1 is SEHNR, CDR2 FQNEAQ (reference sequence). V lost 2 bases, J lost 6 bases, and 10 bases lay in between. This CDR3 is CASSLTRGAGELFF. CDR3 in DNA: TGTGCCAGCAGCTTAACTCGCGGCGCCGGGGAGCTGTTTTTT.

Many counts were recorded for this clonotype. This chain uses TRBV28 with TRBJ2-4; no definite D call. V was trimmed by 8 bases and J by 0 bases, leaving 11 bases between them. CDR1 and CDR2 from the germline V gene are MDHEN and SYDVKM. This CDR3 region has 14 residues. The CDR3 DNA is TGTGCCAGCCACGATACTTCAGCCAAAAACATTCAGTACTTC. This gives the protein CASHDTSAKNIQYF.

This clonotype was seen repeatedly, ten times or more. V usage is TRBV27 and J usage is TRBJ1-2; 7 bases line up with TRBD1. J gave up 5 bases and V 8 bases, and 14 bases lay outside the gene matches. The CDR3 extends over 15 amino acids. CDR1 is MNHEY, CDR2 SMNVEV, per germline (reference sequence). CDR3 bases: TGTGCCAGCCAGCTCAATCTGACAGGGAGGTATGGCTACACCTTC. This gives the protein CASQLNLTGRYGYTF.

A few counts support this clonotype. This chain joins TRBV7-9 and TRBJ2-1, with a tentative D call TRBD2 (5 bases). Germline-derived CDR1 and CDR2 are SEHNR and FQNEAQ (reference sequence). V was shortened by 2 bases and J by 7 bases, with 18 bases between the two germline ends. The CDR3 runs 16 residues. The CDR3 sequence is CASSLNGLGRENEQFF. In DNA form, the CDR3 reads TGTGCCAGCAGCTTAAACGGACTGGGCCGCGAGAATGAGCAGTTCTTC.

The chain joins TRBV2 to TRBJ2-3; D is undetermined. CDR3 length equals 17 residues. Looked up from germline, CDR1 is SNHLY and CDR2 is FYNNEI. With 1 base removed from V and 5 bases from J, the gap between germline ends came to 19 bases. CDR3 residues: CASSEGTASPDIDTQYF. The CDR3 nucleotides are TGTGCCAGCAGTGAAGGCACAGCGAGTCCAGATATAGATACGCAGTATTTT.

J is TRBJ1-2 and V is TRBV15; D is ambiguous. V was shortened by 5 bases and J by 8 bases, with 12 bases between the two germline ends. Germline values: CDR1 LNHNV, CDR2 YYDKDF (reference sequence). This CDR3 contains 12 residues. The CDR3 region is CATSLLGKGYTF. DNA for the CDR3: TGTGCCACCAGCTTACTGGGGAAGGGCTACACCTTC.

This clonotype has ten or more counts. This chain connects TRBV3-1 to TRBJ2-7; D is unresolved. V was trimmed by 3 bases and J by 0 bases, leaving 6 bases between them. Germline CDR1 reads LGHDT; CDR2 reads YNNKEL (reference sequence). The CDR3 covers 13 residues. The CDR3 bases are TGTGCCAGCAGCCACAAACCCTCCTACGAGCAGTACTTC. It specifies CASSHKPSYEQYF.

This clonotype has a count of ten or more. The chain recombines TRBV12-3 or TRBV12-4 with TRBJ2-7; the D gene is possibly TRBD1 (6 bases). V was cut by 7 bases and J by 3 bases, with 13 bases left in between. CDR3 size: 13 residues. The CDR3 loop reads CASTKDSDYEQYF. CDR3 DNA: TGTGCCAGCACTAAGGACAGTGACTACGAGCAGTACTTC.

The V gene is TRBV7-2, the J gene TRBJ2-1; 7 bases are shared with TRBD1. The CDR3 consists of 16 residues. CDR1 is SGHTA, CDR2 FQGNSA, per germline. The junction had 10 bases not matched to a gene; V was cut back by 7 bases and J by 1 base. For the CDR3, the DNA is TGTGCCAGCAAAATCCAAGGGGGACAGTCCTACAATGAGCAGTTCTTC. It encodes CASKIQGGQSYNEQFF.

Only a few counts were recorded for this clonotype. V and J are TRBV28 and TRBJ1-2, with 8 bases that match TRBD1. J was trimmed by 3 bases and V by 8 bases; bases with no gene match: 5. The germline V gene encodes CDR1 MDHEN and CDR2 SYDVKM. The length of the CDR3 is 13 residues. The CDR3 is CASHSTGDYGYTF. CDR3 sequence (DNA): TGTGCCAGCCATTCGACAGGGGACTATGGCTACACCTTC.

This clonotype was detected only a few times. The J gene is TRBJ2-1, the V gene TRBV7-7; D is ambiguous. CDR1 SSHAT and CDR2 FNYEAQ come from the germline V gene (reference sequence). Trimming cost V 3 bases and J 8 bases, with 20 bases left between them. There are 16 residues in the CDR3. The CDR3, as DNA: TGTGCCAGCAGCTTTGCTCGGGTAGCCCCCTGGGATGAGCAGTTCTTC. It translates to CASSFARVAPWDEQFF.

This clonotype has ten or more counts. The chain joins TRBV5-1 to TRBJ2-4; 9 nucleotides match TRBD1. This CDR3 contains 15 residues. Germline lookup yields CDR1 SGHRS and CDR2 YFSETQ. Unmatched junction bases numbered 12, after V lost 4 bases and J lost 10 bases. The CDR3 loop reads CASSQGQGSEEIQYF. As DNA, the CDR3 is TGCGCCAGCAGCCAGGGACAGGGATCGGAAGAAATTCAGTACTTC.

This clonotype occurred a few times. The chain is built from TRBV30 and TRBJ2-7, with unresolved D. Trimming shortened V by 2 bases and J by 5 bases, and 13 bases separated the two germline ends. This CDR3 spans 13 amino acids. Per germline, CDR1 GTSNPN and CDR2 SVGIG (reference sequence). CDR3 sequence (DNA): TGTGCCTGGAGTCCCGGAGCAATTCACGAGCAGTACTTC. Encoded protein: CAWSPGAIHEQYF.

A few counts support this clonotype. The genes are TRBV7-6 and TRBJ1-2; TRBD1 matches 8 bases. The CDR3 is 13 residues long. The V gene end was trimmed by 5 bases and the J gene end by 7 bases; junction bases not matched to a gene: 6. Germline CDR1 is SGHVS and CDR2 is FNYEAQ. As DNA, the CDR3 is TGTGCCAGCAGCCCGACAGGACAGGGTGGCTACACCTTC. It specifies CASSPTGQGGYTF.

In this sample, this clonotype turned up a few times. The rearrangement uses TRBV11-3 and TRBJ2-2; TRBD2 matches at 8 bases. Germline assignment: CDR1 SGHNT and CDR2 YENEEA. The CDR3 is 12 amino acids. The ends lost 9 bases at V and 6 bases at J; junction bases unmatched: 3. The CDR3 sequence is CASQRESGELFF. DNA of the CDR3: TGTGCCAGTCAGCGGGAGTCCGGGGAGCTGTTTTTT.